This T cell receptor beta chain was captured in a study of T cells in localized non-small cell lung cancer. Study conclusions and caveats: Appearing in adjacent lung were a median about 57 of the top 100 tumor clones.

Comment on this clone: The antigen remains undetermined.

Germline V gene lookup returns CDR1 SGDLS and CDR2 YYNGEE. V lost 0 bases, J lost 7 bases, and 6 bases stayed unmatched. The CDR3 is 16 amino acids. Clones were read by immunoSEQ multiplex PCR, and TCRdb kept only the in-frame ones, dropping some. Here the sample spans about 75,000 clones, 80% being singletons. The sample was peripheral blood, taken before any cancer treatment. This receptor was obtained from a female donor aged 60 or older with stage I lung adenocarcinoma. The chain recombines TRBV9 with TRBJ1-6, with TRBD1 identical over 8 bases. The CDR3 bases are TGTGCCAGCAGCGTAGAGGGGACAGGAGGGAATTCACCCCTCCACTTT. It codes for CASSVEGTGGNSPLHF.